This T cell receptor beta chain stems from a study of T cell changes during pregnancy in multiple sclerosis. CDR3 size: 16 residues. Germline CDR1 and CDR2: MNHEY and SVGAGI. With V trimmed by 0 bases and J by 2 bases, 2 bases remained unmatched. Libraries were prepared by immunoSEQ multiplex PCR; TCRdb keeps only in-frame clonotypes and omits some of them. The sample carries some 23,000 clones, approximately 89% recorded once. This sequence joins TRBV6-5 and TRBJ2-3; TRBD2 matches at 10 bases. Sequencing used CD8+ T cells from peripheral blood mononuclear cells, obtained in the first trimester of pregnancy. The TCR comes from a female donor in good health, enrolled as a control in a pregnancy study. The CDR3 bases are TGTGCCAGCAGTTACTCAACTAGCGGGGCCACAGATACGCAGTATTTT. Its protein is CASSYSTSGATDTQYF.